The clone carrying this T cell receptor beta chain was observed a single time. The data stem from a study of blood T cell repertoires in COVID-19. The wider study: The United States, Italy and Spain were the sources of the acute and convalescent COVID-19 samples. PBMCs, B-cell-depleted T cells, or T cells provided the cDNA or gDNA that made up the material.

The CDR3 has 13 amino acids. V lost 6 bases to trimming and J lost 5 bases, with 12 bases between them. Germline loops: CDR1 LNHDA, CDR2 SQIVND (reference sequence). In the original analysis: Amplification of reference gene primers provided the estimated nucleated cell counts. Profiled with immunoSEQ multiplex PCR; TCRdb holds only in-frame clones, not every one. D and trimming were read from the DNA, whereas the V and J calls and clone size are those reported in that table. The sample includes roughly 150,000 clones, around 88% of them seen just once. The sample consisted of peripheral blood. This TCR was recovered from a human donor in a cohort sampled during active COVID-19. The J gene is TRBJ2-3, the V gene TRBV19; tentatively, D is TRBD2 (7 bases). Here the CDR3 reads CASSGGPGDTQYF. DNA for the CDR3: TGTGCCAGTAGCGGGGGGCCGGGAGATACGCAGTATTTT.